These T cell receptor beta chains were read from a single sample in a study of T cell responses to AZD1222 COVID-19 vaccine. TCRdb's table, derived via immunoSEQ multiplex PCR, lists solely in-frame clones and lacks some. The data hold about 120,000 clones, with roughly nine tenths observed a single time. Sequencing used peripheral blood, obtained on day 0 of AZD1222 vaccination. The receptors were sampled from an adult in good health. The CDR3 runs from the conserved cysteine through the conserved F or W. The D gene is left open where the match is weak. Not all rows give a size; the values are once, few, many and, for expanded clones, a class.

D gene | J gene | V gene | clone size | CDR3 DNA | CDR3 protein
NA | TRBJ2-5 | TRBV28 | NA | TGTGCCAGCAGTTTGGAGGGTTTGGGGACCCAGTACTTC | CASSLEGLGTQYF
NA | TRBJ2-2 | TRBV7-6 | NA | TGTGCCAGCAGCGGTAGCGGAATTAACACCGGGGAGCTGTTTTTT | CASSGSGINTGELFF
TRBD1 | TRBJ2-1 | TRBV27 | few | TGTGCCAGCACCCGGACAGGGGGCGGAGTTGAGCAGTTCTTC | CASTRTGGGVEQFF
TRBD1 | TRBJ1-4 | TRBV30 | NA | TGTGCCTGGTCCGACAGGGGACAACTGTTTTTT | CAWSDRGQLFF
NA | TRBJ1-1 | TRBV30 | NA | TGTGCCTGGAGTCCAACGGGTCGGATTATGAACACTGAAGCTTTCTTT | CAWSPTGRIMNTEAFF
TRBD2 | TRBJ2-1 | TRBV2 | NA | TGTGCCAGCAGTGCCCTCACTAGCGGTAAATACAATGAGCAGTTCTTC | CASSALTSGKYNEQFF
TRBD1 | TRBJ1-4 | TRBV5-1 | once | TGCGCCAGCAGCTTTGACAGGGGCCCGGGGGAAAAACTGTTTTTT | CASSFDRGPGEKLFF
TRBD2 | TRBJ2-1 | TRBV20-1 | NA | TGCAGTGCTGGTGAGACTAGCGGATACAATGAGCAGTTCTTC | CSAGETSGYNEQFF
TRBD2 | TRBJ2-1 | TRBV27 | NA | TGTGCCAGCAGTTTCGTTTCCGGGACTAGCGGGACAAGCTCCTACAATGAGCAGTTCTTC | CASSFVSGTSGTSSYNEQFF
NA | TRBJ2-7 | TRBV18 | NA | TGTGCCAGCTCACCTAGCTCCTACGAGCAGTACTTC | CASSPSSYEQYF
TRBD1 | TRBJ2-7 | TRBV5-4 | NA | TGTGCCAGCAGGGTAGGACAGGGAGTGGGGGAGCAGTACTTC | CASRVGQGVGEQYF
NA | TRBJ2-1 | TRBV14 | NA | TGTGCCAGCAGGATTAGTTCACGGGTCGATGAGCAGTTCTTC | CASRISSRVDEQFF
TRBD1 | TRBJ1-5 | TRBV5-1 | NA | TGCGCCAGCAGCTTGGGCACCGGGACAGGCGACAATCAGCCCCAGCATTTT | CASSLGTGTGDNQPQHF
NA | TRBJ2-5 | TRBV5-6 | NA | TGTGCCAGCAGCTTTGGTACAAATCAAGAGACCCAGTACTTC | CASSFGTNQETQYF
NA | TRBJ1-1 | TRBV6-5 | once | TGTGCCAGCAGCCGCGGCGAGGCAGGGGCTGCTTTCTTT | CASSRGEAGAAFF
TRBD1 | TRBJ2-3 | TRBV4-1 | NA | TGCGCCAGCAGCCAAGATGGGACAGGGGGGGGGACAGATACGCAGTATTTT | CASSQDGTGGGTDTQYF
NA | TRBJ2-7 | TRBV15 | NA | TGTGCCACCAGCAGAGGTGGAGGGTCCTACGAGCAGTACTTC | CATSRGGGSYEQYF
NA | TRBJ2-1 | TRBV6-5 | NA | TGTGCCAGCAGTTACGCCCCTCGCGCTAACAATGAGCAGTTCTTC | CASSYAPRANNEQFF
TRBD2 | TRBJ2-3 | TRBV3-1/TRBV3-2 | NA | TGTGCCAGCAGCCACCGGGCGGGAGGAGCAGATACGCAGTATTTT | CASSHRAGGADTQYF
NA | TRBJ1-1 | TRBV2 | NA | TGTGCCAGCACCCAGGGTAACACTGAAGCTTTCTTT | CASTQGNTEAFF
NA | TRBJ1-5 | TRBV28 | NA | TGTGCCAGCGGGGCATTGAGCAATCAGCCCCAGCATTTT | CASGALSNQPQHF
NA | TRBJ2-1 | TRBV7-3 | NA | TGTGCCAGCAGCCTAGGGGGCGGGAGGAATTTCAATGAGCAGTTCTTC | CASSLGGGRNFNEQFF
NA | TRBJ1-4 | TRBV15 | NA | TGTGCCACCAGCTCTACAGGGATTGGCGAAAAACTGTTTTTT | CATSSTGIGEKLFF
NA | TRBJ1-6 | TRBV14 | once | TGTGCCAGCAGTAGCGGACGGTATAATTCACCCCTCCACTTT | CASSSGRYNSPLHF
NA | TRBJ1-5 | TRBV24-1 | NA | TGTGCCTCCTTTTTTAGGAATCAGCCCCAGCATTTT | CASFFRNQPQHF
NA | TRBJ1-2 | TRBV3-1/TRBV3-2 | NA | TGTGCCAGCAGCCTGACAGCCATCAACTATGGCTACACCTTC | CASSLTAINYGYTF
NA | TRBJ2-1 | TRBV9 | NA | TGTGCCAGCAGCGTAGCGGGGACTGAGCAGTTCTTC | CASSVAGTEQFF
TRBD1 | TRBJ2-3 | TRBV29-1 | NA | TGCAGCGTTGAATTGGCCGGGACAGGGGCGGATACGCAGTATTTT | CSVELAGTGADTQYF
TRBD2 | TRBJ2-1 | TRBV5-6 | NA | TGTGCCAGCAGCCCCGGACTAGCGGGCTACAATGAGCAGTTCTTC | CASSPGLAGYNEQFF
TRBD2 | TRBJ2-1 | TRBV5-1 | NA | TGCGCCAGCAGCTTGGGCCTAGCGGGAGTACTTGAGCAGTTCTTC | CASSLGLAGVLEQFF
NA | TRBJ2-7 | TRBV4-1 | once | TGCGCCAGCAGCCAAGCTCCCGGCGGTTCCTCCTACGAGCAGTACTTC | CASSQAPGGSSYEQYF
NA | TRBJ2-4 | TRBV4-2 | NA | TGTGCCAGCAGCCAAGATCTCCGGGGACACCCAAACATTCAGTACTTC | CASSQDLRGHPNIQYF
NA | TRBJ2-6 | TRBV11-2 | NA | TGTGCCAGCAGCCCAGCAGGACGGACACTCTCTGGGGCCAACGTCCTGACTTTC | CASSPAGRTLSGANVLTF
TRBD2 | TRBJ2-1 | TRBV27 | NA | TGTGCCAGCAGTCCTGGACTAGCGGGAGGCAATGAGCAGTTCTTC | CASSPGLAGGNEQFF
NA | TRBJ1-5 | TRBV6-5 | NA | TGTGCCAGCAGAGGACTCGGTCCATTGAATCAGCCCCAGCATTTT | CASRGLGPLNQPQHF
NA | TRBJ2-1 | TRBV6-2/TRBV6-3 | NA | TGTGCCAGCAGTTACGGTCCAGAGCAGTTCTTC | CASSYGPEQFF
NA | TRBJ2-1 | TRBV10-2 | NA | TGCGCCAGCAGCCCCGGAGGGGCTGGGGAGCAGTTCTTC | CASSPGGAGEQFF
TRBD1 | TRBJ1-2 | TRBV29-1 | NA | TGCAGCGTTGTCGGACAGGGGGCTCGCTATGGCTACACCTTC | CSVVGQGARYGYTF
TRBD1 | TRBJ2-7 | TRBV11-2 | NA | TGTGCCAGCAGCTCGACAGGGCTAGAGCAGTACTTC | CASSSTGLEQYF
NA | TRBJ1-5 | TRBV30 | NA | TGTGCCTGGAGTGTACGCAGCAGCAATCAGCCCCAGCATTTT | CAWSVRSSNQPQHF
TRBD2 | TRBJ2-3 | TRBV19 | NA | TGTGCCAGTAGTCCGGGACTAGCGGGGGCCCCCACAGATACGCAGTATTTT | CASSPGLAGAPTDTQYF
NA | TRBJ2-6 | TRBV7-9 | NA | TGTGCCAGCATCCCTGAGGGGGGGGCTGGGGCCAACGTCCTGACTTTC | CASIPEGGAGANVLTF